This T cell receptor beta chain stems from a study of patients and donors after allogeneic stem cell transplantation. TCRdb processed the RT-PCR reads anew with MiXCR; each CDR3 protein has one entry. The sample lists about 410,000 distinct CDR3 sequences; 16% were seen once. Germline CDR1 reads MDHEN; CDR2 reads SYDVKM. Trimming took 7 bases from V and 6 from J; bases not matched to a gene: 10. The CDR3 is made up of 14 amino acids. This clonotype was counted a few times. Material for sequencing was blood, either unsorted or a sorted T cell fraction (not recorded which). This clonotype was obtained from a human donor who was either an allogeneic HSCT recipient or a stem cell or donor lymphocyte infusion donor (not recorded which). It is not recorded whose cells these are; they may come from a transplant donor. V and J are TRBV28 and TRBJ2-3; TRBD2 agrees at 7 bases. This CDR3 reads CASKGSGRGDTQYF. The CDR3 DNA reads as TGTGCCAGCAAAGGATCAGGGCGGGGGGATACGCAGTATTTT.